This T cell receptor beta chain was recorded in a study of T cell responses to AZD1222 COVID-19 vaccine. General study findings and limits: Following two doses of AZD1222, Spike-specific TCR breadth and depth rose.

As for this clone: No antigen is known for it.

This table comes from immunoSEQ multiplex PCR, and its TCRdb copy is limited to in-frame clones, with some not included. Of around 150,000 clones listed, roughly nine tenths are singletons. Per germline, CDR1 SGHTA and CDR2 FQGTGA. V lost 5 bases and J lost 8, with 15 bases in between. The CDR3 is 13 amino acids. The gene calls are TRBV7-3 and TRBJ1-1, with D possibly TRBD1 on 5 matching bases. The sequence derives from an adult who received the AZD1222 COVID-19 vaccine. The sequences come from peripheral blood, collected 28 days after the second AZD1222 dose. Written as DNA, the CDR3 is TGTGCCAGCAGCCCCGGACAAGGAGAAGAAGCTTTCTTT. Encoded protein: CASSPGQGEEAFF.